The 29 T cell receptor beta chains in this list originate from one sample, sequenced in a study of technical replicates of blood from four donors (dated by TCRdb to between 2016 and 2019). The receptor library was made with the immunoSEQ multiplex PCR assay. The table comes from immuneACCESS by way of TCRdb, which keeps in-frame sequences with V and J called. Part of the clones is missing from these tables; in studies checked, under half for an unresolved V gene and the rest for unknown reasons. Within this sample are around 60,000 clones, with 86% of them counted one time only. The ten biggest clones cover 5% to 6% of the sample. Sequencing was carried out using PBMCs. Source of these receptors: a human donor in good health. Some clones in this sample may be carry-over from other donors' samples.

The V and J genes are TRBV4-2 and TRBJ2-3; 7 nucleotides agree with TRBD2. The CDR3 contains 16 residues. Germline trimming cut 0 bases from V and 4 bases from J; bases unmatched to any gene: 7. CDR1 is LGHNA and CDR2 is YNFKEQ in the germline V gene. This CDR3 is CASSQDMAGVADTQYF. The CDR3 coding sequence is TGTGCCAGCAGCCAAGATATGGCGGGGGTAGCAGATACGCAGTATTTT.

The chain couples TRBV11-2 to TRBJ2-1; D uncertain. V was clipped by 5 bases and J by 5 bases, with 16 bases between them. From germline, CDR1 is SGHAT and CDR2 FQNNGV. The CDR3 runs to 15 residues. CDR3 residues: CASSRRPVGDNEQFF. The CDR3 DNA follows: TGTGCCAGCAGCCGACGACCTGTTGGAGACAATGAGCAGTTCTTC. The full variable domain, with the rest looked up from reference TRBV11-2 and TRBJ2-1, is EAGVAQSPRYKIIEKRQSVAFWCNPISGHATLYWYQQILGQGPKLLIQFQNNGVVDDSQLPKDRFSAERLKGVDSTLKIQPAKLEDSAVYLCASSRRPVGDNEQFFGPGTRLTVL.

About this clone itself: The junction departs from the called germline gene at one end, perhaps through a read error. This chain links TRBV7-9 with TRBJ1-1; D perhaps matches TRBD1 (6 bases). CDR3 length: 14 residues. The germline V gene has CDR1 SEHNR and CDR2 FQNEAQ (reference sequence). Here the CDR3 DNA reads TGTGCCAGCAACCTCAGGGGTATGAACTCTGAAGCTTTCTTT. Encoded protein: CASNLRGMNSEAFF.

The rearrangement links TRBV5-1 to TRBJ2-7; tentative D call: TRBD2 (5 bases). Trimming shortened V by 1 base and J by 6 bases, and 11 bases separated the two germline ends. This CDR3 has 13 residues. CDR1 is SGHRS and CDR2 is YFSETQ in the germline V gene. CDR3 nucleotides: TGCGCCAGCAGCTTGTCCGGGGTCGGCGAGCAGTACTTC. Its translation: CASSLSGVGEQYF.

DNA of the CDR3: TGTGCCAGCAGCCTTTTCGGACTAGTGAAGCAGTTCTTC. Amino acids: CASSLFGLVKQFF. This chain links TRBV6-6 with TRBJ2-1, with 7 bases aligning to TRBD2. This CDR3 spans 13 amino acids. After removal of 6 bases from V and 11 bases from J, the junction contained 10 bases not matched to a gene. From germline, CDR1 is MNHNY and CDR2 SVGAGI (reference sequence).

The chain employs TRBV20-1 and TRBJ2-7, with 7 positions matching TRBD2. V shed 6 bases and J 9 bases; nucleotides not matched to a gene: 8. The V gene's germline CDR1 is DFQATT and CDR2 SNEGSKA (reference sequence). The CDR3 loop spans 11 amino acids. CDR3 DNA: TGCAGTGCCGGAGCGGGGTCCCTGCAGTACTTC. Its translation is CSAGAGSLQYF.

Details on this clone: Compared with germline, one end of the junction differs, possibly owing to a read error. The V and J genes are TRBV5-1 and TRBJ2-1, with D possibly matching TRBD2 (6 bases). In germline, CDR1 is SGHRS, CDR2 YFSETQ. This CDR3 has 14 residues. CDR3 sequence (DNA): TGTGCCAGCAGCCCTGGACTACCCAACGATGAGCAGTTCTTC. Translating it yields CASSPGLPNDEQFF.

The chain recombines TRBV10-3 with TRBJ2-7, with TRBD1 matching 7 bases. This CDR3 has 14 residues. CDR1 and CDR2 (germline): ENHRY, SYGVKD. V gave up 8 bases and J gave up 1 base; unmatched junction bases: 8. This CDR3 reads CAIGQAGISYEQYF. The CDR3 DNA reads TGTGCCATCGGACAGGCAGGGATTTCCTACGAGCAGTACTTC.

The V and J genes are TRBV11-2 and TRBJ2-7; TRBD1 matches 11 bases. Germline loops: CDR1 SGHAT, CDR2 FQNNGV. This CDR3 is built from 13 residues. The ends lost 5 bases at V and 7 bases at J; junction bases unmatched: 4. The CDR3 sequence: CASSLDRGREQYF. CDR3 DNA sequence: TGTGCCAGCAGCCTGGACAGGGGGCGTGAGCAGTACTTC.

This clone was counted at least ten times. This sequence joins TRBV19 and TRBJ2-7; 7 positions match TRBD2. Germline CDR1 and CDR2: LNHDA and SQIVND (reference sequence). Losses at the gene ends were 2 bases for V and 2 bases for J; bases not matched to a gene: 3. The CDR3 consists of 14 residues. In nucleotides, the CDR3 is TGTGCCAGTAGTATACGGGGGAGGGCCTACGAGCAGTACTTC. This codes for CASSIRGRAYEQYF.

The chain uses TRBV5-1 and TRBJ2-5, with a weak D call TRBD2 (6 bases). Trimming left V 4 bases short and J 3 bases short, with 22 bases between. The CDR3 has 17 amino acids. Germline-derived CDR1 and CDR2 are SGHRS and YFSETQ. DNA for the CDR3: TGCGCCAGCAGCAGAGGACTATCCGAGATAAGAAAAGAGACCCAGTACTTC. It codes for CASSRGLSEIRKETQYF.

The chain links TRBV4-1 to TRBJ2-1, with 13 bases that match TRBD2. This CDR3 has 15 residues. Germline trimming cut 4 bases from V and 6 bases from J; bases unmatched to any gene: 3. The germline CDR1 and CDR2 sequences are MGHRA and YSYEKL. The CDR3 loop reads CASSPGLAGVNEQFF. The CDR3 DNA reads TGCGCCAGCAGCCCAGGACTAGCGGGAGTCAATGAGCAGTTCTTC.

The rearrangement uses TRBV6-5 and TRBJ2-1; D ambiguous. The germline V gene has CDR1 MNHEY and CDR2 SVGAGI. The CDR3 has 13 amino acids. V was shortened by 3 bases and J by 4 bases, with 7 bases between the two germline ends. The CDR3 DNA reads TGTGCCAGCAGTTATACGGTGTACAATGAGCAGTTCTTC. Protein sequence: CASSYTVYNEQFF.

The chain is built from TRBV25-1 and TRBJ1-2; 9 bases map to TRBD1. The length of the CDR3 is 15 residues. Losses at the gene ends were 5 bases for V and 4 bases for J; bases not matched to a gene: 8. Germline values: CDR1 MGHDK, CDR2 SYGVNS. CDR3: CASSYSGTGRYGYTF. CDR3 DNA sequence: TGTGCCAGCAGTTATTCCGGGACAGGGCGCTATGGCTACACCTTC.

The chain uses TRBV5-1 and TRBJ1-2; perhaps TRBD1 as D (6 bases). Germline CDR1 reads SGHRS; CDR2 reads YFSETQ. This CDR3 contains 15 residues. Trimming stripped 4 bases from V and 5 bases from J, with 18 bases between. In DNA, the CDR3 is TGCGCCAGCAGCCCCCGATCAGGGGTAGGGTATGGCTACACCTTC. Its protein is CASSPRSGVGYGYTF.

The rearrangement links TRBV7-2 to TRBJ1-2; 8 positions agree with TRBD1. The CDR3 sequence is 13 residues long. V lost 5 bases, J lost 8 bases, and 7 bases stayed unmatched. In germline, CDR1 is SGHTA, CDR2 FQGNSA. The CDR3 DNA reads as TGTGCCAGCAGCACACGGACAGGGAACGGCTACACCTTC. Its translation is CASSTRTGNGYTF.

This clone was counted a few times. The rearrangement links TRBV19 to TRBJ1-1; tentative D call: TRBD1 (5 bases). Between the trimmed V and J ends, which lost 6 bases and 2 bases, there was a span of 16 bases. Germline V lookup: CDR1 LNHDA, CDR2 SQIVND (reference sequence). This CDR3 is built from 15 residues. The CDR3 DNA sequence: TGTGCCAGTAGGGTGACCCGGCAGGGAAACACTGAAGCTTTCTTT. Encoded protein: CASRVTRQGNTEAFF.

The chain has TRBV11-1 and TRBJ2-7; D perhaps matches TRBD2 (6 bases). The CDR3 has 12 amino acids. Germline CDR1 is SGHAT and CDR2 is FQDESV (reference sequence). Trimming left V 3 bases short and J 4 bases short, with 7 bases between. The CDR3 nucleotides read TGTGCCAGCAGCTTCGGGGGATACGAGCAGTACTTC. Translated, it gives CASSFGGYEQYF.

This chain links TRBV15 with TRBJ2-5; 9 positions match TRBD1. Germline assignment: CDR1 LNHNV and CDR2 YYDKDF (reference sequence). Trimming took 8 bases from V and 4 from J; bases not matched to a gene: 11. This CDR3 region has 15 residues. CDR3 protein: CATQDRGVSRETQYF. The CDR3 coding sequence is TGTGCCACCCAGGACAGGGGTGTTTCTAGAGAGACCCAGTACTTC.

This clone was found a few times. The genes are TRBV4-1 and TRBJ2-7; no definite D call. The CDR3 covers 13 residues. Germline V gene lookup returns CDR1 MGHRA and CDR2 YSYEKL. The V gene lost 0 bases and the J gene lost 3 bases, with 6 bases spanning the gap. CDR3 in DNA: TGCGCCAGCAGCCAAGAATCCAGCTACGAGCAGTACTTC. This sequence encodes CASSQESSYEQYF.

The chain links TRBV23-1 to TRBJ2-1; D perhaps matches TRBD2 (5 bases). TRBV23-1 is treated as an ORF (open reading frame) with a function not yet certain. CDR3 length equals 16 residues. V lost 0 bases and J 2 bases, leaving 11 bases between the germline ends. DNA for the CDR3: TGCGCCAGCAGTCAATCTTCCAGCGGCCCCTACAATGAGCAGTTCTTC. Protein sequence: CASSQSSSGPYNEQFF.

The V and J genes are TRBV7-2 and TRBJ2-3, with 11 positions matching TRBD2. This CDR3 region has 17 residues. Unmatched junction bases numbered 6, after V lost 0 bases and J lost 4 bases. The germline V gene encodes CDR1 SGHTA and CDR2 FQGNSA. DNA for the CDR3: TGTGCCAGCAGCTTAGCCCCTAGCGGGGGGCACGCAGATACGCAGTATTTT. Amino acids: CASSLAPSGGHADTQYF.

This clone was seen a handful of times. The V and J genes are TRBV4-1 and TRBJ1-2; 7 bases map to TRBD1. This CDR3 has 15 amino acids. V lost 4 bases, J lost 2 bases, and 7 bases stayed unmatched. Per the germline V gene, CDR1 is MGHRA and CDR2 is YSYEKL. The CDR3 loop reads CASSRDSGQNYGYTF. The CDR3 nucleotides are TGCGCCAGCAGCCGAGACTCGGGACAGAACTATGGCTACACCTTC.

J is TRBJ1-4 and V is TRBV2; 8 bases line up with TRBD1. The CDR3 runs 15 residues. The ends lost 4 bases at V and 3 bases at J; junction bases unmatched: 4. Germline V lookup: CDR1 SNHLY, CDR2 FYNNEI. CDR3 residues: CASSVTGGPNEKLFF. The CDR3, as DNA: TGTGCCAGCAGTGTTACAGGGGGTCCTAATGAAAAACTGTTTTTT.

J is TRBJ2-7 and V is TRBV4-1; D is possibly TRBD2 (6 bases). Germline CDR1 and CDR2: MGHRA and YSYEKL. Trimming left V 0 bases short and J 2 bases short, with 8 bases between. The CDR3 totals 14 residues. The CDR3 sequence: CASSQEGGTYEQYF. For the CDR3, the DNA is TGCGCCAGCAGCCAAGAAGGCGGGACCTACGAGCAGTACTTC.

V and J are TRBV5-1 and TRBJ1-1; unclear D gene. Germline values: CDR1 SGHRS, CDR2 YFSETQ. V was cut by 0 bases and J by 2 bases, with 5 bases left in between. The CDR3 runs 13 residues. The DNA of the CDR3 is TGCGCCAGCAGCTTGGTTTCAAACACTGAAGCTTTCTTT. Its protein product is CASSLVSNTEAFF.

The chain links TRBV25-1 to TRBJ1-5; D is possibly TRBD1 (5 bases). The CDR3 runs 16 residues. Germline CDR1 MGHDK, CDR2 SYGVNS. Trimming shortened V by 3 bases and J by 1 base, and 13 bases separated the two germline ends. DNA for the CDR3: TGTGCCAGCAGTGATCCAGCTCAGGGCAGCAATCAGCCCCAGCATTTT. Translating gives CASSDPAQGSNQPQHF.

The chain uses TRBV4-3 and TRBJ2-1; TRBD2 might be the D (7 bases). Germline V lookup: CDR1 LGHNA, CDR2 YSLEER. CDR3 length: 15 residues. Trimming pared 4 bases from V and 7 bases from J, leaving 17 bases between. The CDR3 sequence is CASSRTKGGVNEQFF. The CDR3 nucleotides read TGCGCCAGCAGCCGAACTAAGGGGGGGGTAAATGAGCAGTTCTTC.

This sequence joins TRBV9 and TRBJ2-2; D perhaps matches TRBD2 (6 bases). This CDR3 contains 16 residues. The germline gives CDR1 SGDLS, CDR2 YYNGEE. Trimming removed 0 bases at V and 4 bases at J, with 13 bases between. The CDR3 DNA reads as TGTGCCAGCAGCGTAGACATTAGGAGGGGCACCGGGGAGCTGTTTTTT. It yields the protein CASSVDIRRGTGELFF.